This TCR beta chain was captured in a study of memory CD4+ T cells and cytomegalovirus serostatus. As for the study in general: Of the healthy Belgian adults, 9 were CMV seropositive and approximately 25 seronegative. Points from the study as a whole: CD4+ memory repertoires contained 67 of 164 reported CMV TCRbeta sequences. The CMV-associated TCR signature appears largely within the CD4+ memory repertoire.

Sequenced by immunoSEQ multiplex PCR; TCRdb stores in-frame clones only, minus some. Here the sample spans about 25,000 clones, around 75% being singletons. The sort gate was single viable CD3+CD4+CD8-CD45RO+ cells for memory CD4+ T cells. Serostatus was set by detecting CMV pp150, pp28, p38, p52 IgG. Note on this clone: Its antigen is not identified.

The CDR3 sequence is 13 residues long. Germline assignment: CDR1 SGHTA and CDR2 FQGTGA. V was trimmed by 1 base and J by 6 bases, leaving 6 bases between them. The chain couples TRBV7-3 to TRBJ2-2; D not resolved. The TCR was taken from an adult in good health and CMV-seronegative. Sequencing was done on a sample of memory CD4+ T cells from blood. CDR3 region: CASSLNLPGELFF. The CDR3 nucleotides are TGTGCCAGCAGCTTAAACTTGCCCGGGGAGCTGTTTTTT.